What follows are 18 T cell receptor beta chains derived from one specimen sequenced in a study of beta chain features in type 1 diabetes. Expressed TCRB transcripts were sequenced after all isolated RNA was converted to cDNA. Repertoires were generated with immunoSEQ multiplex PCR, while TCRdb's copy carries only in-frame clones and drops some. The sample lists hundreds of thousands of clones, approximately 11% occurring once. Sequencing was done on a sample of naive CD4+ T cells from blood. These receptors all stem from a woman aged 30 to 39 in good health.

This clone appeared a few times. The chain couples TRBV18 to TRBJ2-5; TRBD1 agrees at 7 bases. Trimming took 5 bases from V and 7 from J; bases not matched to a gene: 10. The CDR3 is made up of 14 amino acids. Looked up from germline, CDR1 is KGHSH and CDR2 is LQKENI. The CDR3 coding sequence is TGTGCCAGCTCAGATCCCGGGACAGCCGGGACCCAGTACTTC. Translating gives CASSDPGTAGTQYF.

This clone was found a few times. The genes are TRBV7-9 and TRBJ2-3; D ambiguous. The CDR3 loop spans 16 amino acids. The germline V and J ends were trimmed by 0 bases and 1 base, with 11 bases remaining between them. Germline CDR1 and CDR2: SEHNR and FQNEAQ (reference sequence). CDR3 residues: CASSLAPPVRTDTQYF. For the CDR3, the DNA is TGTGCCAGCAGCTTAGCGCCGCCAGTCCGCACAGATACGCAGTATTTT.

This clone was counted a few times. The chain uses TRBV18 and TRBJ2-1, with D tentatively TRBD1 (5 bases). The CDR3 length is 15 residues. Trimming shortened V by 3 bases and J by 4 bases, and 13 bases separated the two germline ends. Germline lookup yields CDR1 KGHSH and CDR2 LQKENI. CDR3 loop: CASSPAGAGYNEQFF. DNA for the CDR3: TGTGCCAGCTCACCTGCTGGGGCTGGGTACAATGAGCAGTTCTTC.

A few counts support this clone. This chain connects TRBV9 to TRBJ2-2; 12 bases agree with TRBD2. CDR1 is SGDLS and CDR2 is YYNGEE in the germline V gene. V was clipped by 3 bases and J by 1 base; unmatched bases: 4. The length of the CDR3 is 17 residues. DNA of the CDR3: TGTGCCAGCAGCGCTGGACTAGCGGGGCTGAACACCGGGGAGCTGTTTTTT. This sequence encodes CASSAGLAGLNTGELFF.

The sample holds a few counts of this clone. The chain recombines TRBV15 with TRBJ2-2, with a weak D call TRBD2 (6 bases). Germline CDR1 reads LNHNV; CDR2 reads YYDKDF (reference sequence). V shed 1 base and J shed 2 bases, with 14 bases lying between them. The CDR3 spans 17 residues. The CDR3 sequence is CATSRGRGSGNTGELFF. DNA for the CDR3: TGTGCCACCAGCAGAGGAAGAGGTAGCGGCAACACCGGGGAGCTGTTTTTT.

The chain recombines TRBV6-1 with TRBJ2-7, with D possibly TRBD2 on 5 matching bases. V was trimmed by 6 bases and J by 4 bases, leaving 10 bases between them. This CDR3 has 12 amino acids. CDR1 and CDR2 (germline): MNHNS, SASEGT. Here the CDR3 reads CASRRLPYEQYF. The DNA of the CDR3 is TGTGCCAGCAGGAGACTACCTTACGAGCAGTACTTC.

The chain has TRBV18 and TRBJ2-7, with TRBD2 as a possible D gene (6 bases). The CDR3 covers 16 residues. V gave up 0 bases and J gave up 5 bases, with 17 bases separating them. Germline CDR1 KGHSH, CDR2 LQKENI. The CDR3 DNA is TGTGCCAGCTCACCACCTGTTCGTCGCGGGGTCGACGAGCAGTACTTC. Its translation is CASSPPVRRGVDEQYF.

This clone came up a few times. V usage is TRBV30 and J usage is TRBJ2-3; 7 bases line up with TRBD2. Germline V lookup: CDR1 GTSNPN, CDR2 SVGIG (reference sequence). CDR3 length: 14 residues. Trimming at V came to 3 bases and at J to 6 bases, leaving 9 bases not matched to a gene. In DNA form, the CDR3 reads TGTGCCTGGAGCGGCGGGAGCCCCGGCGATACGCAGTATTTT. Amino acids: CAWSGGSPGDTQYF. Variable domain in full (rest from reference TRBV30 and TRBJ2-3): SQTIHQWPATLVQPVGSPLSLECTVEGTSNPNLYWYRQAAGRGLQLLFYSVGIGQISSEVPQNLSASRPQDRQFILSSKKLLLSDSGFYLCAWSGGSPGDTQYFGPGTRLTVL.

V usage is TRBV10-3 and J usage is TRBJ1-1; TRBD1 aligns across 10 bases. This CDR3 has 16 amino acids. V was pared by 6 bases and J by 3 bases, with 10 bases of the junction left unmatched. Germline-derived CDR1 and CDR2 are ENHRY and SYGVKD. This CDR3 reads CAIRPGQGNLYTEAFF. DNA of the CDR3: TGTGCCATCAGGCCGGGACAGGGGAATTTGTACACTGAAGCTTTCTTT.

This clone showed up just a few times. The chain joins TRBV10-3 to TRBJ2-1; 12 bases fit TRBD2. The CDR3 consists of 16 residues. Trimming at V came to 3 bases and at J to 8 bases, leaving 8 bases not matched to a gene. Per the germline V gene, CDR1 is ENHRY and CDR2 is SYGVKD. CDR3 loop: CAISELAGGPWHEQFF. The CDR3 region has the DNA TGTGCCATCAGTGAACTAGCGGGAGGTCCCTGGCATGAGCAGTTCTTC.

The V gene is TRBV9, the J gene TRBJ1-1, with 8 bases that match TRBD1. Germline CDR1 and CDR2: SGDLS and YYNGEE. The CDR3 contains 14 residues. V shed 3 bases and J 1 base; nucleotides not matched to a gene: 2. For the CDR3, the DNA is TGTGCCAGCAGCGCCGGACAGGGGAACACTGAAGCTTTCTTT. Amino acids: CASSAGQGNTEAFF.

The CDR3 here is CASSRTGGAPIAYEQYF. Here the CDR3 DNA reads TGTGCCAGTAGTAGGACAGGGGGGGCCCCGATAGCCTACGAGCAGTACTTC. V is TRBV19 and J is TRBJ2-7; TRBD1 matches 10 bases. The CDR3 spans 17 residues. CDR1 LNHDA and CDR2 SQIVND come from the germline V gene (reference sequence). V gave up 4 bases and J gave up 2 bases; unmatched junction bases: 11. Full variable domain (rest looked up from reference TRBV19 and TRBJ2-7): DGGITQSPKYLFRKEGQNVTLSCEQNLNHDAMYWYRQDPGQGLRLIYYSQIVNDFQKGDIAEGYSVSREKKESFPLTVTSAQKNPTAFYLCASSRTGGAPIAYEQYFGPGTRLTVT.

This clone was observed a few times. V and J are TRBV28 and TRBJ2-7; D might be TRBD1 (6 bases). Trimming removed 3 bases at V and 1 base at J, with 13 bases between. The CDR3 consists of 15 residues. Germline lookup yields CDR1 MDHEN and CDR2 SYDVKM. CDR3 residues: CASSFMDRRSYEQYF. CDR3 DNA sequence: TGTGCCAGCAGTTTCATGGACAGAAGATCCTACGAGCAGTACTTC.

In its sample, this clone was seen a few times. The DNA for the CDR3 is TGTGCCACCAGCTCCCCAGGTAGCGGGAACTACGAGCAGTACTTC. Protein: CATSSPGSGNYEQYF. V is TRBV15 and J is TRBJ2-7; 8 bases align to TRBD2. Trimming removed 5 bases from V and 3 bases from J; junction bases left unmatched: 9. The CDR3 covers 15 residues. Germline V gene data show CDR1 as LNHNV and CDR2 as YYDKDF (reference sequence).

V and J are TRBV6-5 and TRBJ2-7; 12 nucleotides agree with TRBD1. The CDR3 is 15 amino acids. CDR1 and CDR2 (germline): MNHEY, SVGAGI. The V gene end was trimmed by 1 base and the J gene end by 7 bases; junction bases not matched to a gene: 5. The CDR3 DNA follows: TGTGCCAGCAGTTACTGGGGACAGGGGGCAGGTGAGCAGTACTTC. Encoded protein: CASSYWGQGAGEQYF.

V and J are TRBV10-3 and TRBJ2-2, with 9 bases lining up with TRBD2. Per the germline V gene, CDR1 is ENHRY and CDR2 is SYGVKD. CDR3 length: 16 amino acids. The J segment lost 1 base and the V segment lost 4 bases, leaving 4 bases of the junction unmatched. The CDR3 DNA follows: TGTGCCATCAGTGGTTTAGCGGGAGAGAACACCGGGGAGCTGTTTTTT. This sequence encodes CAISGLAGENTGELFF.

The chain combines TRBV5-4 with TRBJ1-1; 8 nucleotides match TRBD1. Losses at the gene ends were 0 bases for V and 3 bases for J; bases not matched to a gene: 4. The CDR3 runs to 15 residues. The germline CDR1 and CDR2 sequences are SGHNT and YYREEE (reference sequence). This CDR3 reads CASSLGQGAHTEAFF. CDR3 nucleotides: TGTGCCAGCAGCTTGGGGCAGGGGGCCCACACTGAAGCTTTCTTT.

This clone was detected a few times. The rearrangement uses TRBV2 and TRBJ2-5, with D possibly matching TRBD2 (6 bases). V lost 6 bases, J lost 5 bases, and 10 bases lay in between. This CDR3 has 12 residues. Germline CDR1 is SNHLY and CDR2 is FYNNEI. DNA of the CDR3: TGTGCCAGCAGGCGGGGAACGGAGACCCAGTACTTC. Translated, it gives CASRRGTETQYF.